The 20 T cell receptor beta chains listed next were all sequenced from one sample in a study of T-cell reconstitution after alpha-beta-depleted transplantation in children. Unique molecular identifiers were used to barcode this TCRbeta library. From the PCR reads, TCRdb called clonotypes with MiXCR, one entry per CDR3 protein. The table shows about 980,000 distinct CDR3 sequences, with 25% to 30% occurring only once. Source: PBMCs, mostly from graft donor cells, taken 360 days after TCRalphabeta/CD19-depleted stem cell transplant. The receptors were gathered from a boy younger than two who had a stem cell transplant for SCID, so the T cells may come from the graft donor.

The CDR3 DNA is TGTGCCAGCAGTTGGACACAGGGCCTCCCCTACGAGCAGTACTTC. Translated: CASSWTQGLPYEQYF. The rearrangement uses TRBV7-8 and TRBJ2-7, with a possible D match to TRBD1 (6 bases). CDR1 is SGHVS and CDR2 is FQNEAQ in the germline V gene. V lost 6 bases, J lost 2 bases, and 17 bases lay in between. This CDR3 spans 15 amino acids.

V and J are TRBV7-3 and TRBJ2-1; TRBD2 matches 9 bases. The germline V gene has CDR1 SGHTA and CDR2 FQGTGA. Germline trimming cut 0 bases from V and 7 bases from J; bases unmatched to any gene: 4. The CDR3 covers 15 residues. The CDR3 reads CASSLTLAGVNEQFF. Here the CDR3 DNA reads TGTGCCAGCAGCTTAACGTTAGCGGGGGTTAATGAGCAGTTCTTC. The complete variable domain, with remaining parts taken from reference TRBV7-3 and TRBJ2-1, reads GAGVSQTPSNKVTEKGKYVELRCDPISGHTALYWYRQSLGQGPEFLIYFQGTGAADDSGLPNDRFFAVRPEGSVSTLKIQRTERGDSAVYLCASSLTLAGVNEQFFGPGTRLTVL.

This clonotype was observed a few times. The chain employs TRBV12-3 or TRBV12-4 and TRBJ2-7; 10 bases agree with TRBD2. CDR3 length: 15 amino acids. J gave up 1 base and V 6 bases, and 6 bases lay outside the gene matches. The CDR3 loop reads CASSYSGGRSYEQYF. CDR3 nucleotide sequence: TGTGCCAGCAGCTATAGCGGGGGGCGATCCTACGAGCAGTACTTC.

The V call is TRBV7-9, the J call TRBJ1-1, with D unresolved. Germline V gene lookup returns CDR1 SEHNR and CDR2 FQNEAQ (reference sequence). Trimming cost V 6 bases and J 1 base, with 9 bases left between them. CDR3 length: 13 residues. In DNA, the CDR3 is TGTGCCAGCAGTTCGGGAACGAACACTGAAGCTTTCTTT. Its translation is CASSSGTNTEAFF. The full variable domain, in which reference TRBV7-9 and TRBJ1-1 provide the parts outside the CDR3, is DTGVSQNPRHKITKRGQNVTFRCDPISEHNRLYWYRQTLGQGPEFLTYFQNEAQLEKSRLLSDRFSAERPKGSFSTLEIQRTEQGDSAMYLCASSSGTNTEAFFGQGTRLTVV.

This sequence joins TRBV5-5 and TRBJ2-5; TRBD2 matches 11 bases. The CDR3 contains 16 residues. Unmatched junction bases numbered 15, after V lost 5 bases and J lost 9 bases. Germline V gene lookup returns CDR1 SGHKS and CDR2 YYEKEE (reference sequence). CDR3 residues: CASSPSGTSGLRAQYF. For the CDR3, the DNA is TGTGCCAGCAGTCCATCCGGGACTAGCGGACTTAGGGCCCAGTACTTC.

The chain links TRBV20-1 to TRBJ2-3; TRBD2 might be the D (5 bases). Per germline, CDR1 DFQATT and CDR2 SNEGSKA (reference sequence). Trimming left V 3 bases short and J 4 bases short, with 11 bases between. CDR3 length: 13 residues. CDR3 DNA sequence: TGCAGTGCTAGGAAGAGGGTCCCAGATACGCAGTATTTT. This codes for CSARKRVPDTQYF.

In its sample, this clonotype was seen a few times. V and J are TRBV11-2 and TRBJ2-3; D possibly uses TRBD1 or TRBD2 (5 bases each). V was cut by 0 bases and J by 7 bases, with 11 bases left in between. The CDR3 sequence is 14 residues long. Germline V CDR1 and CDR2: SGHAT, FQNNGV. The CDR3 nucleotides read TGTGCCAGCAGCTTAGACGGGGCCCTTTATACGCAGTATTTT. Translation gives CASSLDGALYTQYF. Full variable domain (rest looked up from reference TRBV11-2 and TRBJ2-3): EAGVAQSPRYKIIEKRQSVAFWCNPISGHATLYWYQQILGQGPKLLIQFQNNGVVDDSQLPKDRFSAERLKGVDSTLKIQPAKLEDSAVYLCASSLDGALYTQYFGPGTRLTVL.

V usage is TRBV12-3 or TRBV12-4 and J usage is TRBJ2-6; a weak D match, TRBD2 (5 bases). The CDR3 is 14 residues long. With 6 bases removed from V and 2 bases from J, the gap between germline ends came to 8 bases. The CDR3 DNA follows: TGTGCCAGCAGCAGCGGAACTGGGGCCAACGTCCTGACTTTC. It is translated as CASSSGTGANVLTF.

This clonotype was counted only a few times. V usage is TRBV5-1 and J usage is TRBJ2-5; TRBD2 might be the D (6 bases). Germline V gene sequence: CDR1 SGHRS, CDR2 YFSETQ. The length of the CDR3 is 14 residues. V was shortened by 4 bases and J by 5 bases, with 15 bases between the two germline ends. In DNA, the CDR3 is TGCGCCAGCAGCGGGACTCCGGCCCCGGAGACCCAGTACTTC. Translating it yields CASSGTPAPETQYF.

This chain links TRBV10-3 with TRBJ1-4; 8 positions match TRBD1. CDR3 length equals 13 residues. V gave up 6 bases and J gave up 7 bases; unmatched junction bases: 4. Looked up from germline, CDR1 is ENHRY and CDR2 is SYGVKD. The CDR3 DNA follows: TGTGCCATCAGACAGGGGGTACGTGAAAAACTGTTTTTT. Its translation: CAIRQGVREKLFF.

This clonotype came up a few times. The CDR3 DNA is TGTGCCAGCAGCCAACCAGTGGGGGCCTACAATGAGCAGTTCTTC. Its translation: CASSQPVGAYNEQFF. The rearrangement uses TRBV3-1 and TRBJ2-1; perhaps D is TRBD1 or TRBD2 (5 bases each). CDR1 LGHDT and CDR2 YNNKEL come from the germline V gene (reference sequence). V was pared by 2 bases and J by 2 bases, with 10 bases between. The CDR3 sequence is 15 residues long.

The rearrangement links TRBV29-1 to TRBJ1-4; D possibly corresponds to TRBD1 (5 bases). With 4 bases removed from V and 8 bases from J, the gap between germline ends came to 17 bases. Germline values: CDR1 SQVTM, CDR2 ANQGSEA. This CDR3 spans 14 amino acids. This chain's CDR3 is CSVAEGNRVEKLFF. The CDR3 DNA reads TGCAGCGTTGCCGAGGGGAACAGAGTCGAAAAACTGTTTTTT.

This clonotype was detected only a few times. The chain employs TRBV7-8 and TRBJ1-5; D is perhaps TRBD1 (5 bases). The CDR3 is 13 residues long. Looked up from germline, CDR1 is SGHVS and CDR2 is FQNEAQ. The V and J ends lost 3 bases and 9 bases respectively, with 12 bases between them. The CDR3 spells CASSFKGQGPQHF. The DNA for the CDR3 is TGTGCCAGCAGCTTTAAGGGCCAGGGGCCCCAGCATTTT.

The chain is built from TRBV5-1 and TRBJ2-3; maybe TRBD1 (6 bases). The CDR3 is made up of 17 amino acids. V lost 0 bases and J 0 bases, leaving 14 bases between the germline ends. CDR1 is SGHRS and CDR2 is YFSETQ in the germline V gene. Here the CDR3 DNA reads TGCGCCAGCAGCTTGGGTGGGGGCGGGCGAAGCACAGATACGCAGTATTTT. The encoded protein is CASSLGGGGRSTDTQYF. Based on the CDR3 plus reference TRBV5-1 and TRBJ2-3, the full variable domain is KAGVTQTPRYLIKTRGQQVTLSCSPISGHRSVSWYQQTPGQGLQFLFEYFSETQRNKGNFPGRFSGRQFSNSRSEMNVSTLELGDSALYLCASSLGGGGRSTDTQYFGPGTRLTVL.

This clonotype was observed many times. V is TRBV5-1 and J is TRBJ1-1; 10 nucleotides agree with TRBD1. CDR1 SGHRS and CDR2 YFSETQ come from the germline V gene. The CDR3 runs 15 residues. Trimming at V came to 4 bases and at J to 7 bases, leaving 10 bases not matched to a gene. The DNA of the CDR3 is TGCGCCAGCAGCGGATGGTCCGGGACAGGGGATGAAGCTTTCTTT. Translating gives CASSGWSGTGDEAFF.

This clonotype was seen once. V and J are TRBV18 and TRBJ1-5, with D hard to call. The CDR3 length is 14 residues. The germline CDR1 and CDR2 sequences are KGHSH and LQKENI. Trimming took 2 bases from V and 3 from J, leaving 8 bases between them. CDR3 protein: CASSPSTANQPQHF. In DNA form, the CDR3 reads TGTGCCAGCTCACCATCGACGGCCAATCAGCCCCAGCATTTT.

This rearrangement joins TRBV12-3 or TRBV12-4 to TRBJ2-1; D is undetermined. Trimming shortened V by 7 bases and J by 5 bases, and 18 bases separated the two germline ends. The CDR3 is 15 amino acids. The CDR3 sequence: CASTLSGQINNEQFF. CDR3 sequence (DNA): TGTGCCAGCACCCTCTCGGGCCAAATTAACAATGAGCAGTTCTTC.

The V gene is TRBV5-6, the J gene TRBJ2-5; TRBD1 or TRBD2 may be the D gene (5 bases each). Trimming left V 7 bases short and J 1 base short, with 20 bases between. Looked up from germline, CDR1 is SGHDT and CDR2 is YYEEEE. The CDR3 spans 16 residues. The CDR3 region has the DNA TGTGCCAGCTCTTGGGGACCCCAGAGTATCCAAGAGACCCAGTACTTC. Amino acids: CASSWGPQSIQETQYF.

The sample holds many counts of this clonotype. The chain recombines TRBV7-9 with TRBJ2-7; 9 bases agree with TRBD1. Germline V CDR1 and CDR2: SEHNR, FQNEAQ (reference sequence). Trimming at V came to 3 bases and at J to 0 bases, leaving 6 bases not matched to a gene. The CDR3 covers 16 residues. The CDR3 coding sequence is TGTGCCAGCAGCTTCGGGGGGACAGGGAGCTCCTACGAGCAGTACTTC. Translation gives CASSFGGTGSSYEQYF.

V is TRBV20-1 and J is TRBJ1-5, with 8 positions matching TRBD1. There are 17 residues in the CDR3. V lost 3 bases and J lost 0; bases outside the gene matches: 10. CDR1 is DFQATT and CDR2 is SNEGSKA in the germline V gene (reference sequence). CDR3 nucleotides: TGCAGTGCTAGGGGGGCGGGACAGGTCTATAGCAATCAGCCCCAGCATTTT. Its protein product is CSARGAGQVYSNQPQHF.